Presented here are 7 T cell receptor beta chains from one specimen sequenced in a study of PD-1 blockade in mismatch repair-deficient tumors. Libraries were prepared by immunoSEQ multiplex PCR; TCRdb keeps only in-frame clonotypes and omits some of them. The sample carries over 75,000 clones, over 75% recorded once. Specimen: peripheral blood, collected 12 weeks after starting pembrolizumab. The source of these receptors is an adult with mismatch repair-deficient cancer.

The sample holds a few counts of this clone. The chain recombines TRBV6-6 with TRBJ2-7; 10 bases line up with TRBD1. V was clipped by 4 bases and J by 5 bases; unmatched bases: 5. The length of the CDR3 is 14 residues. Germline CDR1 is MNHNY and CDR2 is SVGAGI (reference sequence). CDR3 in DNA: TGTGCCAGCAGTTCCACGACAGGGGGCCACGAGCAGTACTTC. Translating gives CASSSTTGGHEQYF.

V gene TRBV9 combines with J gene TRBJ2-1; 11 positions match TRBD2. The germline V gene encodes CDR1 SGDLS and CDR2 YYNGEE. Trimming removed 4 bases from V and 5 bases from J; junction bases left unmatched: 8. The CDR3 sequence is 16 residues long. CDR3 nucleotide sequence: TGTGCCAGCAGCAAAGAGGGGACTAGCGGTAACAATGAGCAGTTCTTC. This translates into CASSKEGTSGNNEQFF.

The chain recombines TRBV4-2 with TRBJ2-1; possible D gene TRBD1, 6 bases. The CDR3 extends over 14 amino acids. V was shortened by 3 bases and J by 10 bases, with 16 bases between the two germline ends. CDR1 and CDR2 (germline): LGHNA, YNFKEQ. CDR3 region: CASSQGTIVPEQFF. In nucleotides, the CDR3 is TGTGCCAGCAGCCAGGGGACAATAGTTCCGGAGCAGTTCTTC.

This chain connects TRBV30 to TRBJ2-7; 9 bases are a match to TRBD1. The CDR3 totals 15 residues. J lost 3 bases, V lost 3 bases, and 9 bases had no gene match. CDR1 is GTSNPN and CDR2 is SVGIG in the germline V gene (reference sequence). CDR3 bases: TGTGCCTGGAGGGGAACCGGGACAGGGTTCTACGAGCAGTACTTC. Amino acids: CAWRGTGTGFYEQYF.

The chain links TRBV18 to TRBJ2-3; no definite D call. From germline, CDR1 is KGHSH and CDR2 LQKENI. With 3 bases removed from V and 6 bases from J, the gap between germline ends came to 10 bases. The CDR3 sequence is 13 residues long. The CDR3 nucleotides read TGTGCCAGCTCACCGTTTAGTGGGGATACGCAGTATTTT. The encoded protein is CASSPFSGDTQYF.

This rearrangement joins TRBV29-1 to TRBJ2-3; 8 bases match TRBD2. CDR3 length equals 13 residues. Germline lookup yields CDR1 SQVTM and CDR2 ANQGSEA. J was trimmed by 4 bases and V by 5 bases; bases with no gene match: 5. CDR3 in DNA: TGCAGCGTTCGCGGGAGGAACGCAGATACGCAGTATTTT. Its protein is CSVRGRNADTQYF.

This clone came up once. V gene TRBV30 combines with J gene TRBJ1-1, with D possibly TRBD1 on 5 matching bases. Trimming removed 4 bases from V and 1 base from J, with 10 bases in between. The CDR3 runs 13 residues. Germline CDR1 is GTSNPN and CDR2 is SVGIG (reference sequence). The CDR3 DNA is TGTGCCTGGACCGCAGGGACGAACACTGAAGCTTTCTTT. Protein: CAWTAGTNTEAFF.